Listed below are T cell receptor beta chains from one sample, sequenced in a study of T cells after posttransplantation cyclophosphamide. Some clones are missing from TCRdb's copy, which holds only in-frame ones; the method was immunoSEQ multiplex PCR. In total the sample includes some 18,000 clones, none of them seen once. Sequencing used PBMCs, obtained after allogeneic stem cell transplant with posttransplant cyclophosphamide. These receptors all stem from a female patient younger than 45 who received an allogeneic stem cell transplant from a related donor, was CMV-positive, and had no GVHD. Some T cells may originate from the graft donor. Each CDR3 is given with its conserved first and last residue. Each record gives: D gene, V gene, J gene, clone size, CDR3 length, CDR3 DNA, CDR3 protein. A D gene is named only where the DNA matches it firmly. Expanded clones get a size class; other rows say once, few or many, or leave the size out.

TRBD2	TRBV4-1	TRBJ2-7	many	15	TGCGCCAGCAGCCATGCATCGGGACTAGTATACGAGCAGTACTTC	CASSHASGLVYEQYF
.	TRBV6-5	TRBJ2-5	many	14	TGTGCCAGCAGTTACTCAGCCCGCCAAGAGACCCAGTACTTC	CASSYSARQETQYF
TRBD2	TRBV5-1	TRBJ2-7	few	17	TGCGCCAGCAGCCTCGCTGGCGGGAGAACACTTATCTACGAGCAGTACTTC	CASSLAGGRTLIYEQYF
.	TRBV7-2	TRBJ2-7	many	15	TGTGCCAGCAGCTTAGTTGCTAGCGCCCCCTACGAGCAGTACTTC	CASSLVASAPYEQYF
TRBD2	TRBV23-1	TRBJ2-3	.	18	TGCGCCAGCAGTCCGGGACTAGCGGGAGTTGGGGGCACAGATACGCAGTATTTT	CASSPGLAGVGGTDTQYF
TRBD2	TRBV5-6	TRBJ2-1	many	14	TGTGCCAGCAGCTTTCCTGGCGGGAGTAATGAGCAGTTCTTC	CASSFPGGSNEQFF
TRBD1	TRBV10-3	TRBJ2-7	many	15	TGTGCCATCAGTACCCCAGGGGGCGCCCCCTACGAGCAGTACTTC	CAISTPGGAPYEQYF
.	TRBV5-1	TRBJ1-6	many	14	TGCGCCAGCAGCTGGGACTCGGGTAATTCACCCCTCCACTTT	CASSWDSGNSPLHF
.	TRBV29-1	TRBJ2-7	few	14	TGCAGCGTTGAAGATCGCCGGACAAGCAACGAGCAGTACTTC	CSVEDRRTSNEQYF
.	TRBV20-1	TRBJ2-1	many	11	TGCAGTGCTAGACTCTACAATGAGCAGTTCTTC	CSARLYNEQFF
TRBD2	TRBV7-9	TRBJ2-3	many	16	TGTGCCAGCAGCTTAGATCTTAGCGGGAGCACAGATACGCAGTATTTT	CASSLDLSGSTDTQYF
TRBD2	TRBV28	TRBJ2-3	many	15	TGTGCCAGCAGTCGCGGGAGGCAGAGCACAGATACGCAGTATTTT	CASSRGRQSTDTQYF
TRBD1	TRBV4-1	TRBJ1-1	many	15	TGCGCCAGCAGCCATGGACAGGGGGCTTTCACTGAAGCTTTCTTT	CASSHGQGAFTEAFF
TRBD1	TRBV29-1	TRBJ2-1	few	14	TGCAGCGTTGATGAGTACAGGGGGCGTAATGAGCAGTTCTTC	CSVDEYRGRNEQFF
TRBD2	TRBV7-2	TRBJ2-1	many	18	TGTGCCAGCAGCTTTAGGAGCTCCGTGAGACTAGCTGGCAATGAGCAGTTCTTC	CASSFRSSVRLAGNEQFF
.	TRBV16	TRBJ2-7	many	15	TGTGCCAGCAGCCAGTTGCAGGGGGGATCCTACGAGCAGTACTTC	CASSQLQGGSYEQYF
TRBD2	TRBV7-9	TRBJ2-1	many	18	TGTGCCAGCAGCTTAGAATTTGGGAGGTTAGCGGGAGGGTATGAGCAGTTCTTC	CASSLEFGRLAGGYEQFF
TRBD1	TRBV7-9	TRBJ2-1	many	14	TGTGCCAGCAGCTCAGGGACAGTACACAATGAGCAGTTCTTC	CASSSGTVHNEQFF
.	TRBV7-9	TRBJ1-5	many	14	TGTGCCAGCAGCCTAAGCCTAGGCAATCAGCCCCAGCATTTT	CASSLSLGNQPQHF
.	TRBV15	TRBJ1-1	many	18	TGTGCCACCAGCAGAGATCCGGTAGGCCCGGGAAAGAACACTGAAGCTTTCTTT	CATSRDPVGPGKNTEAFF
.	TRBV10-3	TRBJ2-7	many	15	TGTGCCATCAGTGAGTCGATGGGCCCTACCTACGAGCAGTACTTC	CAISESMGPTYEQYF
TRBD2	TRBV6-6	TRBJ2-3	many	15	TGTGCCAGCAGTTTGCGGACTAGCGGGACAGATACGCAGTATTTT	CASSLRTSGTDTQYF